These 29 T cell receptor beta chains were all obtained from the same sample, sequenced in a study of Ad26.COV2.S vaccination and SARS-CoV-2 variants. The treatment was: 19 received Ad26.COV2.S at low or high dose, single or two shots; 5 received placebo; per-sample allocation not given. Sample collection was performed on day 63 after the first vaccine or placebo injection. Measured with immunoSEQ multiplex PCR; TCRdb has only the in-frame clones, and not every one. The data hold 400,000 to 450,000 clones, with 92% observed a single time. The sequences come from peripheral blood, collected in a trial of Ad26.COV2.S vaccine versus placebo. The receptors stem from a person aged 18 to 59 who received the Ad26.COV2.S COVID-19 vaccine or a placebo.

This rearrangement joins TRBV6-5 to TRBJ1-2, with 7 bases lining up with TRBD1. The V gene end was trimmed by 6 bases and the J gene end by 3 bases; junction bases not matched to a gene: 4. Per the germline V gene, CDR1 is MNHEY and CDR2 is SVGAGI. The CDR3 length is 13 residues. Written as DNA, the CDR3 is TGTGCCAGCAGATCAGACAGGGACTATGGCTACACCTTC. Protein: CASRSDRDYGYTF.

This clone appeared a single time. V and J are TRBV3-1 (or the pseudogene TRBV3-2) and TRBJ2-1; weak D call: TRBD1 (6 bases). V lost 4 bases to trimming and J lost 4 bases, with 8 bases between them. CDR3 size: 13 residues. Germline-derived CDR1 and CDR2 are LGHDT and YNNKEL (reference sequence). In nucleotides, the CDR3 is TGTGCCAGCAGCCGAGGGGGTTACAATGAGCAGTTCTTC. This gives the protein CASSRGGYNEQFF.

J is TRBJ1-2 and V is TRBV6-2 or TRBV6-3; D gene uncertain. CDR1 and CDR2 (germline): MNHEY, SVGEGT. Trimming left V 2 bases short and J 4 bases short, with 8 bases between. The length of the CDR3 is 13 residues. The DNA of the CDR3 is TGTGCCAGCAGTTACGACACCGTCTATGGCTACACCTTC. This codes for CASSYDTVYGYTF.

With respect to this clone: The same CDR3 also results from other DNA sequences found in this sample. The chain carries TRBV12-3 or TRBV12-4 and TRBJ2-1, with D unclear. The CDR3 extends over 12 amino acids. Trimming pared 3 bases from V and 4 bases from J, leaving 4 bases between. CDR3: CASSFGYNEQFF. Written as DNA, the CDR3 is TGTGCCAGCAGTTTCGGTTACAATGAGCAGTTCTTC.

The V and J genes are TRBV7-8 and TRBJ2-7; D is unclear. The germline gives CDR1 SGHVS, CDR2 FQNEAQ. V shed 5 bases and J shed 5 bases, with 10 bases lying between them. The CDR3 loop spans 12 amino acids. Here the CDR3 reads CASSPGAHEQYF. In nucleotides, the CDR3 is TGTGCCAGCAGCCCCGGTGCCCACGAGCAGTACTTC.

With regard to this clone: This specimen includes other DNA sequences encoding the same CDR3. This chain links TRBV27 with TRBJ2-7; 10 bases map to TRBD2. The V gene end was trimmed by 2 bases and the J gene end by 4 bases; junction bases not matched to a gene: 5. This CDR3 is built from 15 residues. The V gene's germline CDR1 is MNHEY and CDR2 SMNVEV (reference sequence). Here the CDR3 DNA reads TGTGCCAGCAGTTTACGGCTAGCGGGGGCGTACGAGCAGTACTTC. It codes for CASSLRLAGAYEQYF.

The chain combines TRBV7-2 with TRBJ1-2; TRBD1 is a possible D gene (6 bases). CDR1 is SGHTA and CDR2 is FQGNSA in the germline V gene. This CDR3 comprises 16 residues. V was clipped by 5 bases and J by 2 bases, with 18 bases between them. The CDR3 here is CASSKGGERANYGYTF. The CDR3 DNA is TGTGCCAGCAGCAAAGGGGGGGAGAGAGCGAACTATGGCTACACCTTC. The whole variable domain, remainder taken from reference TRBV7-2 and TRBJ1-2, is GAGVSQSPSNKVTEKGKDVELRCDPISGHTALYWYRQSLGQGLEFLIYFQGNSAPDKSGLPSDRFSAERTGGSVSTLTIQRTQQEDSAVYLCASSKGGERANYGYTFGSGTRLTVV.

This chain joins TRBV4-1 and TRBJ2-2; the match to TRBD2 covers 7 bases. This CDR3 is built from 16 residues. Per the germline V gene, CDR1 is MGHRA and CDR2 is YSYEKL. With 0 bases clipped from V and 7 bases from J, the junction kept 8 bases outside the gene matches. The CDR3 region has the DNA TGCGCCAGCAGCCAAGATCCTTCTCCGGGGGGCGGGGAGCTGTTTTTT. Amino acids: CASSQDPSPGGGELFF.

This clone came up once. The chain links TRBV6-5 to TRBJ1-2, with D unclear. Per germline, CDR1 MNHEY and CDR2 SVGAGI. The CDR3 has 14 amino acids. V was cut by 5 bases and J by 8 bases, with 18 bases left in between. The chain's CDR3 is CASSPRSRLGGYTF. The CDR3 nucleotides read TGTGCCAGCAGTCCCCGTAGTCGGCTGGGAGGCTACACCTTC.

The V and J genes are TRBV9 and TRBJ1-6; D unclear. V was cut by 2 bases and J by 11 bases, with 23 bases left in between. This CDR3 region has 17 residues. Per germline, CDR1 SGDLS and CDR2 YYNGEE. The CDR3 bases are TGTGCCAGCAGCGTTCTCCCCGAAAGTGAGTTGATAGCACCCCTCCACTTT. Translating gives CASSVLPESELIAPLHF.

The chain links TRBV4-3 to TRBJ2-7, with 9 bases identical to TRBD1. With 2 bases clipped from V and 4 bases from J, the junction kept 9 bases outside the gene matches. The CDR3 totals 16 residues. Germline loops: CDR1 LGHNA, CDR2 YSLEER. As DNA, the CDR3 is TGCGCCAGCAGCCAACTTCCGGGACAGGGTCGATACGAGCAGTACTTC. Its protein is CASSQLPGQGRYEQYF.

The CDR3 DNA is TGTGCCAGCTCACTCGACCCCGGGGGGCAAGAGACCCAGTACTTC. Residues: CASSLDPGGQETQYF. J is TRBJ2-5 and V is TRBV18, with TRBD2 identical over 7 bases. Germline assignment: CDR1 KGHSH and CDR2 LQKENI. The CDR3 extends over 15 amino acids. The V gene end was trimmed by 4 bases and the J gene end by 2 bases; junction bases not matched to a gene: 7.

V is TRBV6-5 and J is TRBJ1-1; no reliable D call. CDR1 is MNHEY and CDR2 is SVGAGI in the germline V gene. The CDR3 runs 14 residues. The V end lost 4 bases, the J end lost 4 bases, and 13 bases lay between the germline ends. CDR3 sequence: CASSLGRMGTEAFF. In DNA form, the CDR3 reads TGTGCCAGCAGTTTGGGCCGTATGGGCACTGAAGCTTTCTTT.

V gene TRBV19 combines with J gene TRBJ1-4; D is uncertain. Trimming cost V 7 bases and J 8 bases, with 17 bases left between them. The CDR3 has 14 amino acids. Germline values: CDR1 LNHDA, CDR2 SQIVND (reference sequence). CDR3 loop: CASNGRTGGEKLFF. CDR3 sequence (DNA): TGTGCCAGTAATGGACGGACCGGCGGGGAAAAACTGTTTTTT.

This chain links TRBV9 with TRBJ2-5; TRBD1 aligns across 7 bases. The V and J ends lost 3 bases and 2 bases, in that order; junction bases with no gene match: 10. The CDR3 loop spans 16 amino acids. From germline, CDR1 is SGDLS and CDR2 YYNGEE. The CDR3 DNA sequence: TGTGCCAGCAGCGCGCAGGGACAGACGCATCAAGAGACCCAGTACTTC. It yields the protein CASSAQGQTHQETQYF.

This rearrangement joins TRBV3-1 (or the pseudogene TRBV3-2) to TRBJ2-1, with D unresolved. From germline, CDR1 is LGHDT and CDR2 YNNKEL (reference sequence). This CDR3 has 17 residues. V lost 1 base, J lost 3 bases, and 16 bases lay in between. CDR3 sequence (DNA): TGTGCCAGCAGCCAAGGAATCGGAGCGAGGAACTACAATGAGCAGTTCTTC. Translation: CASSQGIGARNYNEQFF.

This chain connects TRBV15 to TRBJ2-5; perhaps TRBD2 as D (5 bases). Germline assignment: CDR1 LNHNV and CDR2 YYDKDF (reference sequence). V dropped 1 base and J dropped 0 bases, with 9 bases sitting between them. CDR3 size: 15 residues. CDR3 loop: CATSRGSGNQETQYF. The CDR3 DNA reads TGTGCCACCAGCAGAGGTTCCGGGAACCAAGAGACCCAGTACTTC.

The genes are TRBV3-1 (or the pseudogene TRBV3-2) and TRBJ1-6; no firm D call. The V end lost 2 bases, the J end lost 0 bases, and 2 bases lay between the germline ends. From germline, CDR1 is LGHDT and CDR2 YNNKEL (reference sequence). CDR3 length: 14 residues. CDR3 coding DNA: TGTGCCAGCAGCCAATCCTCCTATAATTCACCCCTCCACTTT. It yields the protein CASSQSSYNSPLHF.

The chain uses TRBV19 and TRBJ1-2; the match to TRBD1 covers 7 bases. V trimming: 6 bases; J trimming: 8 bases; junction bases outside the gene matches: 15. Germline V lookup: CDR1 LNHDA, CDR2 SQIVND (reference sequence). The CDR3 has 15 residues. As DNA, the CDR3 is TGTGCCAGTAGCAACACGAGACAGGGTTGGGACGGCTACACCTTC. Amino acids: CASSNTRQGWDGYTF.

CDR3 amino acids: CASSYSIEKIYGYTF. The CDR3, as DNA: TGTGCCAGCAGTTACTCAATTGAAAAAATCTATGGCTACACCTTC. The J gene is TRBJ1-2, the V gene TRBV6-2 or TRBV6-3; D uncertain. The CDR3 covers 15 residues. The V gene's germline CDR1 is MNHEY and CDR2 SVGEGT. The V and J ends lost 0 bases and 4 bases respectively, with 12 bases between them.

The V and J genes are TRBV9 and TRBJ1-3; TRBD1 matches 7 bases. Germline V gene lookup returns CDR1 SGDLS and CDR2 YYNGEE. V was clipped by 3 bases and J by 0 bases; unmatched bases: 3. CDR3 length: 15 amino acids. The CDR3 protein is CASSEGASSGNTIYF. CDR3 nucleotide sequence: TGTGCCAGCAGCGAGGGGGCCTCCTCTGGAAACACCATATATTTT.

The V call is TRBV7-2, the J call TRBJ2-2, with D hard to call. The V and J ends lost 7 bases and 7 bases respectively, with 13 bases between them. Germline values: CDR1 SGHTA, CDR2 FQGNSA. The CDR3 has 13 amino acids. The CDR3 here is CASIATAVGELFF. The CDR3 nucleotides read TGTGCCAGCATCGCTACGGCCGTCGGGGAGCTGTTTTTT.

The chain joins TRBV6-5 to TRBJ1-2; the match to TRBD1 covers 7 bases. Germline loops: CDR1 MNHEY, CDR2 SVGAGI. After removal of 1 base from V and 4 bases from J, the junction contained 9 bases not matched to a gene. The CDR3 contains 16 residues. CDR3 bases: TGTGCCAGCAGTTACTATAGACAGGGAGAGAGCTATGGCTACACCTTC. This translates into CASSYYRQGESYGYTF.

The chain is built from TRBV6-2 or TRBV6-3 and TRBJ2-7; 8 bases map to TRBD1. CDR3 length: 16 amino acids. The junction had 9 bases not matched to a gene; V was cut back by 2 bases and J by 3 bases. In germline, CDR1 is MNHEY, CDR2 SVGEGT. CDR3 loop: CASSYLSSGGSYEQYF. The CDR3 DNA sequence: TGTGCCAGCAGTTACCTCTCTTCAGGGGGCAGCTACGAGCAGTACTTC.

J is TRBJ2-7 and V is TRBV10-3, with TRBD2 matching over 8 bases. The CDR3 has 14 residues. With 11 bases clipped from V and 4 bases from J, the junction kept 13 bases outside the gene matches. From germline, CDR1 is ENHRY and CDR2 SYGVKD. The CDR3 nucleotides read TGTGCCGTACGCGGGGCCCGCGGGGGGTACGAGCAGTACTTC. Its translation is CAVRGARGGYEQYF.

This clone was seen just once. This sequence joins TRBV5-5 and TRBJ1-2; D is ambiguous. The germline V gene encodes CDR1 SGHKS and CDR2 YYEKEE (reference sequence). The CDR3 consists of 13 residues. Deletions cut 0 bases from V and 4 bases from J, with 7 bases between. CDR3 coding DNA: TGTGCCAGCAGCTTGGCGGCAGTCTATGGCTACACCTTC. Its protein is CASSLAAVYGYTF.

This chain joins TRBV15 and TRBJ2-5; D uncertain. Germline CDR1 and CDR2: LNHNV and YYDKDF (reference sequence). The CDR3 covers 16 residues. V was pared by 2 bases and J by 2 bases, with 15 bases between. In DNA form, the CDR3 reads TGTGCCACCAGCAGATCCCTTTGGGGTATACAAGAGACCCAGTACTTC. Translated, it gives CATSRSLWGIQETQYF. Filled out from reference TRBV15 and TRBJ2-5, the complete variable domain reads DAMVIQNPRYQVTQFGKPVTLSCSQTLNHNVMYWYQQKSSQAPKLLFHYYDKDFNNEADTPDNFQSRRPNTSFCFLDIRSPGLGDTAMYLCATSRSLWGIQETQYFGPGTRLLVL.

This clone was picked up one time. The chain employs TRBV30 and TRBJ1-5; D is perhaps TRBD1 (6 bases). Trimming stripped 0 bases from V and 4 bases from J, with 13 bases between. The germline gives CDR1 GTSNPN, CDR2 SVGIG (reference sequence). The CDR3 is 15 amino acids. DNA of the CDR3: TGTGCCTGGAGTGTACTTCGAGGGGGAAATCAGCCCCAGCATTTT. It specifies CAWSVLRGGNQPQHF.

The CDR3 DNA follows: TGTGCCTGGACTAGCCTCCGGAATTGGGAGACCCAGTACTTC. Its protein is CAWTSLRNWETQYF. The chain employs TRBV30 and TRBJ2-5, with D perhaps matching TRBD2 (5 bases). V lost 4 bases and J lost 5, with 17 bases in between. The CDR3 sequence is 14 residues long. Per the germline V gene, CDR1 is GTSNPN and CDR2 is SVGIG (reference sequence). Together with reference TRBV30 and TRBJ2-5, the CDR3 gives the full variable domain: SQTIHQWPATLVQPVGSPLSLECTVEGTSNPNLYWYRQAAGRGLQLLFYSVGIGQISSEVPQNLSASRPQDRQFILSSKKLLLSDSGFYLCAWTSLRNWETQYFGPGTRLLVL.